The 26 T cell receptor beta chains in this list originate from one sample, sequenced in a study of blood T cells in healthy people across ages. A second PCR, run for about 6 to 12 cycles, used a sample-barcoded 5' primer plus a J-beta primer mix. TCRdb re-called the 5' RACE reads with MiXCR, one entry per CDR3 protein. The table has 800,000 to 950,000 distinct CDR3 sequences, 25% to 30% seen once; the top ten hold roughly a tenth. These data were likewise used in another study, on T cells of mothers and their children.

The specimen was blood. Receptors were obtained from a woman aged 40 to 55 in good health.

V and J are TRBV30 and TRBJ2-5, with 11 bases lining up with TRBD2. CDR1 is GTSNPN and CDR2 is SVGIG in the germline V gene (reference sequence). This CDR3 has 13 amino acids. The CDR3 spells CASRRTSGETQYF. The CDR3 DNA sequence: TGTGCTTCTCGACGGACTAGCGGGGAGACCCAGTACTTC.

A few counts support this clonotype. The CDR3: CASSSWTGENEQFF. Here the CDR3 DNA reads TGTGCCAGCAGCTCGTGGACAGGCGAAAATGAGCAGTTCTTC. This chain connects TRBV7-6 to TRBJ2-1; 7 bases agree with TRBD1. J lost 7 bases, V lost 4 bases, and 7 bases had no gene match. This CDR3 contains 14 residues. The germline gives CDR1 SGHVS, CDR2 FNYEAQ.

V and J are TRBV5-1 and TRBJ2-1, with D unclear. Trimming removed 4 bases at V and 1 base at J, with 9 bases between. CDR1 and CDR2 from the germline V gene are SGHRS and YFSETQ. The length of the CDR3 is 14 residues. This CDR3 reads CASSTVPSYNEQFF. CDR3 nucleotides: TGCGCCAGCAGCACAGTACCATCCTACAATGAGCAGTTCTTC.

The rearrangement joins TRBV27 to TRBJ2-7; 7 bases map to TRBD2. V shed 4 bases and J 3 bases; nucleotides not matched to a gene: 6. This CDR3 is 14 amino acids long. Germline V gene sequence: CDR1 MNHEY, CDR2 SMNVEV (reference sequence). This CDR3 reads CASSSLGDYYEQYV. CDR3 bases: TGTGCCAGCAGTTCCCTCGGGGACTACTACGAGCAGTACGTC.

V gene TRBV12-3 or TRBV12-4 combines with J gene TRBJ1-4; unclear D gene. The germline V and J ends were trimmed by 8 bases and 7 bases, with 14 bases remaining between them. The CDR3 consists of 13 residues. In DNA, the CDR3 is TGTGCCAGCGTCGGGTCATACGGTGAAAAACTGTTTTTT. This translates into CASVGSYGEKLFF.

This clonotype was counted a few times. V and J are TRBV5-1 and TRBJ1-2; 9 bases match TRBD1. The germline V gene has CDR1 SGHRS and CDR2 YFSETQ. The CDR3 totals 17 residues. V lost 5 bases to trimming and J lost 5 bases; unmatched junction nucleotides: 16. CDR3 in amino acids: CASRRTGGLEAKYGYTF. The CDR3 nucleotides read TGCGCCAGCAGGCGTACAGGGGGCTTAGAGGCGAAGTATGGCTACACCTTC. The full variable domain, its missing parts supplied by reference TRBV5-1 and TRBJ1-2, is KAGVTQTPRYLIKTRGQQVTLSCSPISGHRSVSWYQQTPGQGLQFLFEYFSETQRNKGNFPGRFSGRQFSNSRSEMNVSTLELGDSALYLCASRRTGGLEAKYGYTFGSGTRLTVV.

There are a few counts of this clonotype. The CDR3 here is CASSTPDSYNEQFF. In DNA, the CDR3 is TGTGCCAGCAGTACGCCCGACAGCTACAATGAGCAGTTCTTC. V is TRBV6-5 and J is TRBJ2-1; TRBD1 is a possible D gene (5 bases). The germline gives CDR1 MNHEY, CDR2 SVGAGI. The CDR3 length is 14 residues. V lost 5 bases, J lost 3 bases, and 11 bases lay in between.

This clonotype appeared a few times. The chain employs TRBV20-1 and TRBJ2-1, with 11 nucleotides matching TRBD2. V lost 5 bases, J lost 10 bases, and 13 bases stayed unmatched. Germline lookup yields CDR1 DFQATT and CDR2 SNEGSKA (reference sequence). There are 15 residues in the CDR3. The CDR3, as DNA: TGCAGTGCTTCTTGGACTAGCGGGTTATTCAAGGAGCAGTTCTTC. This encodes CSASWTSGLFKEQFF.

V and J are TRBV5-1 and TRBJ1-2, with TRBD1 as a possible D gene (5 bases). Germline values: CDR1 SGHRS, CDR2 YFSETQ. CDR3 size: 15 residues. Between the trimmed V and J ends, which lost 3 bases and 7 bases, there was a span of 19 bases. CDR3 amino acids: CASSSTDGDLGGYTF. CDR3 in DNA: TGCGCCAGCAGCTCGACGGACGGGGACCTTGGTGGCTACACCTTC.

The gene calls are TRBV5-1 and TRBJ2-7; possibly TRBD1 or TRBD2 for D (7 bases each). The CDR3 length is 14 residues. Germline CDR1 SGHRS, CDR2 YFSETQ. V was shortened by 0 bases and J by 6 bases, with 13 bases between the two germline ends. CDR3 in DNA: TGCGCCAGCAGCTTGGAACAGGGGAGGGGCGAGCAGTACTTC. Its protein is CASSLEQGRGEQYF.

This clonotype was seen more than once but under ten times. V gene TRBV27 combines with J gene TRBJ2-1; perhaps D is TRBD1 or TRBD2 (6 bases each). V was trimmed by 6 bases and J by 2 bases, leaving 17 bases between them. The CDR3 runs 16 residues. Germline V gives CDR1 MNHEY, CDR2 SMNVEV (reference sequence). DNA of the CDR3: TGTGCCAGCAGCCCCAGGGGTAGCGGCGCCTACAATGAGCAGTTCTTC. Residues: CASSPRGSGAYNEQFF.

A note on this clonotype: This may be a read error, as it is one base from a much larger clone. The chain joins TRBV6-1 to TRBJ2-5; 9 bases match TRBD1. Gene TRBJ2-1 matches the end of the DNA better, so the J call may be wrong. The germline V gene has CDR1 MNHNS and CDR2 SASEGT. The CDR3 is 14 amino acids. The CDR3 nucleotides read TGTGCCAGCAGTGTGGGGACAGGGAAAGAGACCCAGTTCTTC. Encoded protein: CASSVGTGKETQFF.

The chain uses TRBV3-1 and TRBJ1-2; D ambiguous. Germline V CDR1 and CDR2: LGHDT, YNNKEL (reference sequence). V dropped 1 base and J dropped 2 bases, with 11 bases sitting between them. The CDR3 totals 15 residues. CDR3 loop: CASSQGGLMNYGYTF. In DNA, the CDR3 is TGTGCCAGCAGCCAAGGAGGGCTAATGAACTATGGCTACACCTTC.

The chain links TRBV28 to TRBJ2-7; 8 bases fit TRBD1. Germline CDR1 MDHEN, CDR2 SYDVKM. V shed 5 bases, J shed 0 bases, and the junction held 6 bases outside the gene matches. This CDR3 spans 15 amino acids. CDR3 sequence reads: CASSDTGGLSYEQYF. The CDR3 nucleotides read TGTGCCAGCAGTGATACAGGGGGACTCTCCTACGAGCAGTACTTC.

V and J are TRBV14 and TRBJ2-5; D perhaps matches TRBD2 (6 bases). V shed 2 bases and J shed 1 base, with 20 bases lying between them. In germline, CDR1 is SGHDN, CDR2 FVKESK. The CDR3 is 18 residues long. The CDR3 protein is CASSQFVLAQYIQETQYF. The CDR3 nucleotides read TGTGCCAGCAGCCAATTTGTGCTAGCGCAATATATCCAAGAGACCCAGTACTTC.

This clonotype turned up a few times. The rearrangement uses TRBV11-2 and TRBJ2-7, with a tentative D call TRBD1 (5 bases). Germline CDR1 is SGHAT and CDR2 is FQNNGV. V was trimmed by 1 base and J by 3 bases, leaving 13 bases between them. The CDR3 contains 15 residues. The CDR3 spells CASSLGRARGYEQYF. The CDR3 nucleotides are TGTGCCAGCAGCTTAGGCCGGGCTAGGGGCTACGAGCAGTACTTC.

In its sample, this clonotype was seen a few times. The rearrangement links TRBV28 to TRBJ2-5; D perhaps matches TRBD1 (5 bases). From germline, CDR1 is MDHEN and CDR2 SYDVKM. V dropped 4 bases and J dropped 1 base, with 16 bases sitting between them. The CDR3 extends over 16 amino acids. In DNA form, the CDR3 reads TGTGCCAGCAGTTCCTCCGACCGGACAAGCCAAGAGACCCAGTACTTC. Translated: CASSSSDRTSQETQYF. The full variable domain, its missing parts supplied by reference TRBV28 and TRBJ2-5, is DVKVTQSSRYLVKRTGEKVFLECVQDMDHENMFWYRQDPGLGLRLIYFSYDVKMKEKGDIPEGYSVSREKKERFSLILESASTNQTSMYLCASSSSDRTSQETQYFGPGTRLLVL.

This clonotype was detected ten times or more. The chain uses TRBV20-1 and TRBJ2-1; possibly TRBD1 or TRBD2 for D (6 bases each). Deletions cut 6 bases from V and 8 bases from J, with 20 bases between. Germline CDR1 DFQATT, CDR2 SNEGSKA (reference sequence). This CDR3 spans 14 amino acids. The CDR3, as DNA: TGCAGTGCCCCATTGAGGGGGGCTTTGGATGAGCAGTTCTTC. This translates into CSAPLRGALDEQFF.

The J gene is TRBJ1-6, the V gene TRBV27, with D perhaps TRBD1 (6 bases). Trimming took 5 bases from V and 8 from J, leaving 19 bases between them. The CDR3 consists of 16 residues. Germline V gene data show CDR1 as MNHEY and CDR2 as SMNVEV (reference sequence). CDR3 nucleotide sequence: TGTGCCAGCAGTACACCTCGGACAGAATCCCATTCACCCCTCCACTTT. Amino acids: CASSTPRTESHSPLHF.

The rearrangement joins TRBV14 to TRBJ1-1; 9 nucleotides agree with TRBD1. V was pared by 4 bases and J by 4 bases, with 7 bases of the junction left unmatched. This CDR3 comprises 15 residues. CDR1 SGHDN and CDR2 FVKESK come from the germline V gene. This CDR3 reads CASSPRDRVGTEAFF. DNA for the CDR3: TGTGCCAGCAGCCCCCGGGACAGGGTAGGCACTGAAGCTTTCTTT.

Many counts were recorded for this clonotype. The CDR3 reads CASSPRLAGAYEQYF. CDR3 nucleotides: TGTGCCAGCAGCCCTCGACTAGCGGGGGCCTACGAGCAGTACTTC. The chain joins TRBV7-2 to TRBJ2-7; 12 nucleotides line up with TRBD2. Germline CDR1 and CDR2: SGHTA and FQGNSA. The V segment lost 5 bases and the J segment 2 bases; nucleotides outside the gene matches: 4. There are 15 residues in the CDR3.

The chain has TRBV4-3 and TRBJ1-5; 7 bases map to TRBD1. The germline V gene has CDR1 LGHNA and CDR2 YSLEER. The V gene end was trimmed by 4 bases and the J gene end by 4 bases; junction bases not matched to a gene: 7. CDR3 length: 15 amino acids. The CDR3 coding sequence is TGCGCCAGCAGCCTCGGATTGGGACAGAATCAGCCCCAGCATTTT. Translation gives CASSLGLGQNQPQHF.

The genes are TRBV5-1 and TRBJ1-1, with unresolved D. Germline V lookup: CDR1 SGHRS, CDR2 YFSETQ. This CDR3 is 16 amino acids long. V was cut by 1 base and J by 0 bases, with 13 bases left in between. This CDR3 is CASSLRAPGLNTEAFF. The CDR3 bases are TGCGCCAGCAGCTTGCGGGCTCCCGGGTTGAACACTGAAGCTTTCTTT.

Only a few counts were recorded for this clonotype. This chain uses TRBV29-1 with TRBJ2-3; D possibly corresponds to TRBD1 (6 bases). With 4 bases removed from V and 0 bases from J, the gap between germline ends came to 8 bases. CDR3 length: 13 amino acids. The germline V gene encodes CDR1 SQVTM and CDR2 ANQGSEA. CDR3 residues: CSVVQGSTDTQYF. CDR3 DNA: TGCAGCGTTGTACAGGGTAGCACAGATACGCAGTATTTT.

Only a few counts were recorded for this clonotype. The DNA for the CDR3 is TGCGCCAGCAGCTTGGCCACGCGGGATACGCAGTATTTT. Amino acids: CASSLATRDTQYF. The chain has TRBV5-1 and TRBJ2-3, with D uncertain. CDR3 length: 13 residues. The V end was cut by 0 bases, the J end by 6 bases, with 8 bases between. Germline V CDR1 and CDR2: SGHRS, YFSETQ.

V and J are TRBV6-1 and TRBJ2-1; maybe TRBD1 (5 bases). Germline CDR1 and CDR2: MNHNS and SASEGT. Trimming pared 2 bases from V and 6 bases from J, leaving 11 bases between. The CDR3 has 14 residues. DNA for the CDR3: TGTGCCAGCAGTGAATGGGGCGGCGGCAATGAGCAGTTCTTC. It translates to CASSEWGGGNEQFF.